The sequence of this T cell receptor beta chain was determined in a study of blood T cells in healthy people across ages (dated by TCRdb to 2013 to 2016). A note on the overall study: Template switching captured roughly one uniquely barcoded TCR beta cDNA molecule per two T cells in model experiments. To avoid experimental bias, donors of different ages were distributed randomly across sequencing lanes. The donors were split into four age groups: young (average around 15 years), middle-aged (about 40), aged (about 56) and long-lived (about 82). Two additional independent replicas of 1 million unique cDNA reads from the same blood draw were analyzed for two donors (one aged 18 to 29 and one aged 80 or older). To track age-related changes in TCR beta repertoire diversity, the study relied on deep sequencing normalized with unique cDNA molecular identifiers. What the authors observed across the whole study: Compared with the aged group, the long-lived group had more naive CD4+ T cells, fewer expanded clones and increased TCR diversity, suggesting age selection. Total diversity estimates from one million sequenced T cells were considered lower bounds and underestimates. Because donor CMV infection status was unknown, age-related changes in expanded clonotypes were potentially confounded. Bulk unsorted PBMC profiling prevented conclusive comparison of naive and antigen-experienced compartments. There was a strong correlation between observed TCR beta diversity and the percentage of naive T cells measured by flow cytometry. As age increased, observed TCR beta diversity per million T cells dropped in a roughly linear way, and a significant reduction was already evident by age 40.

Donors were 35 to 40 systemically healthy Caucasian individuals from Russia aged roughly 6 to 90 years. Around 10 milliliters of peripheral blood were collected from each donor into EDTA-treated Vacutainer tubes. Ficoll-Paque density-gradient centrifugation was used to isolate PBMCs, with at least 6.5 million per sample. Total RNA, at least 5.5 micrograms per sample, was extracted from PBMCs with Trizol reagent. The percentages of naive CD45RAhigh/CD27high T cells were determined by flow cytometry on a PBMC aliquot from every donor. The receptor library was made with 5' RACE. The sequencer was an Illumina HiSeq 2500. A second PCR of roughly 7 to 11 cycles was performed with a sample-barcoded 5' primer and a J-beta primer mix. A template-switch 5' adaptor carrying 12 random nucleotides introduced a unique molecular identifier onto each TCR beta cDNA molecule. At least 2.5 million CDR3-containing paired-end reads were obtained from each sample. All of the RNA was converted into first-strand cDNA using the Mint cDNA synthesis kit, with a TRBC-specific oligonucleotide serving as the primer. All cDNA was treated with uracil-DNA glycosylase and then went through a first 18-cycle PCR with the universal primers M1SS and BC2_uni_R. From the authors' description of their analysis: For normalization, 1 million high-quality reads, each with a distinct molecular identifier, were randomly selected from each sample. Reads sharing molecular identifiers were discarded rather than binned into consensus sequences. MiTCR, run with a Q25 quality threshold and the strictest error-elimination algorithm, handled CDR3 identification, clonotype clustering and error correction. A nonparametric unseen species model using Euler transformation provided a lower-bound estimate of total TCR beta diversity. Using fastp trimming at Q25 and MiXCR clonotype assembly, TCRdb reanalyzed the public sequencing data and kept in-frame beta chains. Every CDR3 protein is listed once, alongside the most common genes and DNA of its rows. The V and J calls here are based on TCRdb, not the publication. Here the sample has about 1,600,000 distinct CDR3 sequences; roughly 45% occur a single time. Under 8% of the sample is in the top ten clones.

On this clonotype itself: Its antigen remains unidentified. There are no base qualities to consult, and no much larger clone falls within one base.

The cysteine opens and the phenylalanine closes a CDR3 of 15 amino acids. The DNA shown is the 45-base CDR3, in frame from base 1. V drops 4 bases and J drops 9 bases, leaving 19 bases in between. The germline V gene gives CDR1 as MNHNS and CDR2 as SASEGT. The sequence joins TRBV6-1 to TRBJ2-1; matching of 7 bases hints at TRBD2 as the D gene. The receptor was derived from a woman younger than 35 in good health. The sequenced sample was blood. The nucleotides are TGTGCCAGCAGTGGAGGGGACGGGGGGCGTTTTGAGCAGTTCTTC. This sequence encodes CASSGGDGGRFEQFF.